One sample yielded the 29 T cell receptor beta chains listed below, sequenced in a study of low-dose radiotherapy and immunotherapy resistance in tumors. TRAV- and TRBV-specific primers were used for first-strand cDNA, which covered alpha and beta chains. TCR amplification used roughly 20 PCR cycles, a constant-region primer and a V-primer adapter. TCRdb re-called the reads through MiXCR, storing one row per CDR3 protein. The table records under 95,000 distinct CDR3 sequences, roughly a sixth of them present only once. Time point described: before trial treatment. The sample was PBMCs, taken before treatment. The receptors derive from a male donor with prostate cancer.

This clonotype came up many times. This rearrangement joins TRBV19 to TRBJ2-5; a weak D match, TRBD1 (6 bases). The CDR3 consists of 13 residues. Looked up from germline, CDR1 is LNHDA and CDR2 is SQIVND (reference sequence). Trimming removed 9 bases at V and 1 base at J, with 12 bases between. This CDR3 reads CASGRDTQETQYF. The CDR3 DNA is TGTGCCAGCGGCAGGGACACCCAAGAGACCCAGTACTTC.

This clonotype appeared many times. This chain joins TRBV19 and TRBJ2-7; 9 bases agree with TRBD1. The CDR3 runs to 14 residues. Trimming at V came to 9 bases and at J to 3 bases, leaving 9 bases not matched to a gene. In germline, CDR1 is LNHDA, CDR2 SQIVND (reference sequence). The CDR3: CASQGQGSNYEQYF. The CDR3 DNA follows: TGTGCCAGCCAGGGACAGGGATCCAACTACGAGCAGTACTTC.

This clonotype was found many times. The chain carries TRBV4-1 and TRBJ2-7; a possible D gene is TRBD1 (6 bases). Germline V CDR1 and CDR2: MGHRA, YSYEKL. V lost 1 base to trimming and J lost 6 bases, with 10 bases between them. The CDR3 has 13 amino acids. CDR3 region: CASSQVAGAEQYF. The CDR3 DNA sequence: TGCGCCAGCAGCCAAGTAGCAGGGGCCGAGCAGTACTTC.

This clonotype came up many times. V gene TRBV6-2 or TRBV6-3 combines with J gene TRBJ2-1; D gene ambiguous. The CDR3 covers 13 residues. The germline V and J ends were trimmed by 3 bases and 7 bases, with 10 bases remaining between them. The germline gives CDR1 MNHEY, CDR2 SVGEGT. The DNA of the CDR3 is TGTGCCAGCAGTTATTTTCAGGAGAATGAGCAGTTCTTC. Protein: CASSYFQENEQFF.

This clonotype was found many times. This rearrangement joins TRBV10-3 to TRBJ2-5; D not resolved. The V end was cut by 9 bases, the J end by 0 bases, with 8 bases between. CDR3 size: 12 residues. CDR1 and CDR2 from the germline V gene are ENHRY and SYGVKD. The CDR3 bases are TGTGCCATAAGCGTTAACCAAGAGACCCAGTACTTC. Translating it yields CAISVNQETQYF.

The V gene is TRBV6-2 or TRBV6-3, the J gene TRBJ2-7, with 9 nucleotides matching TRBD2. The CDR3 length is 15 residues. V lost 5 bases to trimming and J lost 1 base; unmatched junction nucleotides: 6. The germline V gene has CDR1 MNHEY and CDR2 SVGEGT. Here the CDR3 reads CASSGLAGSSYEQYF. The CDR3 nucleotides are TGTGCCAGCAGTGGTCTAGCGGGAAGTTCCTACGAGCAGTACTTC.

This clonotype has ten or more counts. The chain has TRBV3-1 and TRBJ1-1, with D perhaps TRBD1 (5 bases). This CDR3 has 14 residues. Germline assignment: CDR1 LGHDT and CDR2 YNNKEL (reference sequence). V lost 8 bases and J 4 bases, leaving 17 bases between the germline ends. CDR3 loop: CASQARGTGTEAFF. CDR3 DNA: TGTGCCAGCCAAGCGCGGGGGACGGGCACTGAAGCTTTCTTT.

This clonotype showed up many times. The V gene is TRBV10-1, the J gene TRBJ2-3; D not resolved. The CDR3 covers 12 residues. CDR1 WNHNN and CDR2 SYGVQD come from the germline V gene (reference sequence). V shed 0 bases and J shed 3 bases, with 1 base lying between them. In DNA form, the CDR3 reads TGCGCCAGCAGTGAGTCTACAGATACGCAGTATTTT. Its protein product is CASSESTDTQYF.

The chain is built from TRBV3-1 and TRBJ1-2, with a weak D call TRBD1 (5 bases). V was clipped by 4 bases and J by 8 bases, with 14 bases between them. This CDR3 spans 13 amino acids. Germline loops: CDR1 LGHDT, CDR2 YNNKEL (reference sequence). CDR3 protein: CASSPGGYMGYTF. Here the CDR3 DNA reads TGTGCCAGCAGCCCCGGGGGATATATGGGCTACACCTTC.

This clonotype showed up many times. The chain is built from TRBV9 and TRBJ2-1; D is unresolved. This CDR3 has 11 residues. V shed 3 bases and J shed 5 bases, with 3 bases lying between them. The germline gives CDR1 SGDLS, CDR2 YYNGEE. In DNA, the CDR3 is TGTGCCAGCAGCGCCGACAATGAGCAGTTCTTC. Protein sequence: CASSADNEQFF.

This clonotype was observed a few times. The V and J genes are TRBV6-1 and TRBJ1-4; D possibly corresponds to TRBD1 (5 bases). Between the trimmed V and J ends, which lost 3 bases and 4 bases, there was a span of 9 bases. From germline, CDR1 is MNHNS and CDR2 SASEGT. CDR3 size: 14 residues. The CDR3 is CASSDRTRNEKLFF. In DNA form, the CDR3 reads TGTGCCAGCAGTGACCGGACACGTAATGAAAAACTGTTTTTT.

This clonotype was detected many times. CDR3 in amino acids: CASSPGSPDTQYF. In nucleotides, the CDR3 is TGTGCCAGCTCACCAGGGAGCCCGGATACGCAGTATTTT. V and J are TRBV18 and TRBJ2-3, with a possible D match to TRBD2 (5 bases). CDR3 length: 13 amino acids. Germline V CDR1 and CDR2: KGHSH, LQKENI. Trimming left V 2 bases short and J 6 bases short, with 9 bases between.

The CDR3 reads CSARGRPGPGEVYEQYF. CDR3 nucleotide sequence: TGCAGTGCTAGAGGTCGTCCGGGACCCGGAGAAGTTTACGAGCAGTACTTC. The rearrangement joins TRBV20-1 to TRBJ2-7; D tentatively reads TRBD1 or TRBD2 (5 bases each). Germline CDR1 DFQATT, CDR2 SNEGSKA (reference sequence). V was pared by 1 base and J by 4 bases, with 23 bases between. The CDR3 sequence is 17 residues long.

This clonotype came up many times. The rearrangement joins TRBV30 to TRBJ1-5; unclear D gene. The CDR3 runs 18 residues. Trimming left V 2 bases short and J 0 bases short, with 20 bases between. Per germline, CDR1 GTSNPN and CDR2 SVGIG (reference sequence). CDR3: CAWSSTRAADYSNQPQHF. The CDR3 DNA reads as TGTGCCTGGAGTTCTACTAGGGCAGCTGATTATAGCAATCAGCCCCAGCATTTT.

This clonotype was observed many times. This chain uses TRBV29-1 with TRBJ2-2, with no clear D. V was pared by 3 bases and J by 3 bases, with 8 bases between. Germline-derived CDR1 and CDR2 are SQVTM and ANQGSEA. The CDR3 consists of 13 residues. CDR3 sequence (DNA): TGCAGCGTTGATCCCAGGCACACCGGGGAGCTGTTTTTT. Its translation: CSVDPRHTGELFF.

This clonotype was recorded many times. This chain links TRBV20-1 with TRBJ2-1, with 13 bases identical to TRBD2. CDR1 is DFQATT, CDR2 SNEGSKA, per germline (reference sequence). The CDR3 extends over 18 amino acids. After removal of 3 bases from V and 3 bases from J, the junction contained 11 bases not matched to a gene. CDR3: CSARGLLGLAGFYNEQFF. CDR3 DNA sequence: TGCAGTGCTAGGGGTCTCCTGGGACTAGCGGGGTTCTACAATGAGCAGTTCTTC.

This clonotype has ten or more counts. The V and J genes are TRBV7-9 and TRBJ2-7, with 8 bases lining up with TRBD1. V lost 5 bases and J lost 5; bases outside the gene matches: 5. This CDR3 is built from 13 residues. CDR1 is SEHNR, CDR2 FQNEAQ, per germline (reference sequence). The CDR3 region is CASSAGQEDEQYF. DNA of the CDR3: TGTGCCAGCAGCGCGGGACAGGAGGACGAGCAGTACTTC.

There are many counts of this clonotype. The CDR3 DNA sequence: TGTGCCAGCAGTTATTCTCAGCGGGGGCCTTACAATGAGCAGTTCTTC. Translating it yields CASSYSQRGPYNEQFF. The chain recombines TRBV6-6 with TRBJ2-1; 8 nucleotides match TRBD2. This CDR3 has 16 amino acids. Germline CDR1 reads MNHNY; CDR2 reads SVGAGI (reference sequence). The trim removed 3 bases at V and 4 bases at J, leaving 8 bases unmatched.

As to this clonotype: A far larger clone is only one base removed, so a read error is likely. The rearrangement uses TRBV6-6 and TRBJ2-5, with TRBD2 matching 12 bases. The ends lost 6 bases at V and 11 bases at J; junction bases unmatched: 16. Per germline, CDR1 MNHNY and CDR2 SVGAGI (reference sequence). CDR3 length: 16 amino acids. CDR3: CASRPLAGGIYNEQYF. The CDR3 DNA sequence: TGTGCCAGCAGGCCGCTAGCGGGGGGGATTTACAATGAGCAGTACTTC.

This clonotype has at least ten counts. The gene calls are TRBV29-1 and TRBJ2-7; D is possibly TRBD2 (6 bases). Trimming took 1 base from V and 6 from J, leaving 13 bases between them. Germline V gene sequence: CDR1 SQVTM, CDR2 ANQGSEA. This CDR3 is 13 amino acids long. The CDR3 DNA reads as TGCAGCGTTGAAGGGGCGGTGGGGGGCGAGCAGTACTTC. Residues: CSVEGAVGGEQYF.

This clonotype was seen at least ten times. The V gene is TRBV18, the J gene TRBJ2-3; 9 bases fit TRBD2. Germline V gene data show CDR1 as KGHSH and CDR2 as LQKENI. The CDR3 totals 15 residues. The J segment lost 8 bases and the V segment lost 2 bases, leaving 8 bases of the junction unmatched. The CDR3 nucleotides read TGTGCCAGCTCACCATCGCGGGGGGGCACCGGTACGCAGTATTTT. It codes for CASSPSRGGTGTQYF.

The table lists this clonotype with many counts. This sequence joins TRBV7-2 and TRBJ2-5, with D possibly matching TRBD2 (7 bases). V was shortened by 5 bases and J by 3 bases, with 25 bases between the two germline ends. The CDR3 extends over 18 amino acids. Germline values: CDR1 SGHTA, CDR2 FQGNSA. In DNA, the CDR3 is TGTGCCAGCAGCCCCCAGGCAAATGCTGGGAGGGGGAAAGAGACCCAGTACTTC. It translates to CASSPQANAGRGKETQYF.

The CDR3 loop reads CASSERGRGGTEAFF. In DNA, the CDR3 is TGTGCCAGCAGTGAAAGGGGCAGGGGGGGCACTGAAGCTTTCTTT. The chain combines TRBV6-6 with TRBJ1-1, with TRBD1 matching 7 bases. Germline trimming cut 5 bases from V and 4 bases from J; bases unmatched to any gene: 10. The germline CDR1 and CDR2 sequences are MNHNY and SVGAGI (reference sequence). The length of the CDR3 is 15 residues.

V usage is TRBV5-8 and J usage is TRBJ2-3; D is uncertain. Germline CDR1 SGHTS, CDR2 YDEGEE. The V end lost 4 bases, the J end lost 2 bases, and 8 bases lay between the germline ends. The CDR3 length is 13 residues. The CDR3 protein is CASSRWDTDTQYF. CDR3 nucleotides: TGTGCCAGCAGCCGCTGGGACACAGATACGCAGTATTTT.

This clonotype has ten or more counts. The chain links TRBV19 to TRBJ1-1; 9 nucleotides line up with TRBD1. The CDR3 totals 13 residues. CDR1 LNHDA and CDR2 SQIVND come from the germline V gene (reference sequence). Trimming at V came to 6 bases and at J to 5 bases, leaving 4 bases not matched to a gene. Here the CDR3 DNA reads TGTGCCAGTAGACAGGGGGCGAGAACTGAAGCTTTCTTT. The encoded protein is CASRQGARTEAFF.

Ten or more counts support this clonotype. The chain employs TRBV14 and TRBJ1-4, with 7 nucleotides matching TRBD1. CDR1 is SGHDN, CDR2 FVKESK, per germline. The CDR3 is made up of 16 amino acids. V dropped 1 base and J dropped 6; count of bases not matched to a gene: 8. CDR3: CASSQVTGARDEKLFF. The CDR3 DNA reads as TGTGCCAGCAGCCAAGTAACAGGGGCCAGGGATGAAAAACTGTTTTTT. Based on the CDR3 plus reference TRBV14 and TRBJ1-4, the full variable domain is EAGVTQFPSHSVIEKGQTVTLRCDPISGHDNLYWYRRVMGKEIKFLLHFVKESKQDESGMPNNRFLAERTGGTYSTLKVQPAELEDSGVYFCASSQVTGARDEKLFFGSGTQLSVL.

This sequence joins TRBV13 and TRBJ1-6, with D uncertain. With 2 bases removed from V and 10 bases from J, the gap between germline ends came to 6 bases. The length of the CDR3 is 12 residues. Looked up from germline, CDR1 is PRHDT and CDR2 is FYEKMQ (reference sequence). CDR3: CASSLSASPLHF. The CDR3 bases are TGTGCCAGCAGCTTATCAGCCTCACCCCTCCACTTT.

There are many counts of this clonotype. In DNA form, the CDR3 reads TGCGCCAGCAGCACCTCGGGACAGGTGAAGAATGAGCAGTTCTTC. It encodes CASSTSGQVKNEQFF. The rearrangement joins TRBV5-1 to TRBJ2-1; 8 nucleotides line up with TRBD1. The CDR3 has 15 residues. Per the germline V gene, CDR1 is SGHRS and CDR2 is YFSETQ. Unmatched junction bases numbered 10, after V lost 4 bases and J lost 7 bases.

This clonotype showed up many times. The V and J genes are TRBV5-1 and TRBJ2-7; 9 bases fit TRBD2. Germline CDR1 and CDR2: SGHRS and YFSETQ. V was pared by 3 bases and J by 3 bases, with 13 bases of the junction left unmatched. The CDR3 spans 17 residues. The CDR3 nucleotides read TGCGCCAGCAGCTCGGGACTAGCACCAACCCCCTTCTACGAGCAGTACTTC. It encodes CASSSGLAPTPFYEQYF. The full variable domain, with the rest looked up from reference TRBV5-1 and TRBJ2-7, is KAGVTQTPRYLIKTRGQQVTLSCSPISGHRSVSWYQQTPGQGLQFLFEYFSETQRNKGNFPGRFSGRQFSNSRSEMNVSTLELGDSALYLCASSSGLAPTPFYEQYFGPGTRLTVT.